These T cell receptor beta chains were read from a single sample in a study of blood T cell repertoires in COVID-19. Assay: immunoSEQ multiplex PCR; the TCRdb copy retains only in-frame clones and omits some. The table lists some 220,000 clones, 83% of them singletons. Sample: peripheral blood. The source of these receptors is a human donor in a cohort sampled during active COVID-19. CDR3s include the opening cysteine and the closing phenylalanine or tryptophan. The order of the fields is J gene, clone size, D gene, V gene, CDR3 DNA, CDR3 protein. A D gene is named only where the DNA matches it firmly. Clone size is stated in some rows and not others, as once, few, many or a class when expanded.

TRBJ1-1	.	TRBD1	TRBV28	TGTGCCAGCAGTTTACCACAGGGGGTTTGGACTGAAGCTTTCTTT	CASSLPQGVWTEAFF
TRBJ1-3	.	TRBD1	TRBV28	TGTGCCAGCAGGGGGAGACAGGGGTTCTCTGGAAACACCATATATTTT	CASRGRQGFSGNTIYF
TRBJ1-6	.	TRBD1	TRBV5-8	TGTGCCAGCAGTTCCCGGACAGGGAGAAATTCACCCCTCCACTTT	CASSSRTGRNSPLHF
TRBJ1-2	.	.	TRBV7-2	TGTGCCAGCAGCCTCCAGGGTGGGGTAGGCTACACCTTC	CASSLQGGVGYTF
TRBJ2-7	.	.	TRBV14	TGTGCCAGCAGCCAATCCCAAGGGGTACACCTCTACGAGCAGTACTTC	CASSQSQGVHLYEQYF
TRBJ2-2	few	.	TRBV9	TGTGCCAGCAGCGTTTTTCGCGAGGGCATCGGGGAGCTGTTTTTT	CASSVFREGIGELFF
TRBJ2-7	few	TRBD2	TRBV6-2/TRBV6-3	TGTGCCAGCAGTTACGGAGCGGGAGTCGGCTACGAGCAGTACTTC	CASSYGAGVGYEQYF
TRBJ2-5	.	TRBD2	TRBV19	TGTGCCAGTTCCCGGACTAGCGGGGTCCAAGAGACCCAGTACTTC	CASSRTSGVQETQYF
TRBJ2-1	.	TRBD2	TRBV5-6	TGTGCCAGCAGCTTCCTAGCGGGAGGGCCGAATGAGCAGTTCTTC	CASSFLAGGPNEQFF
TRBJ2-7	.	.	TRBV2	TGTGCCAGCAGTGACGGGGGGCAAACCTACGAGCAGTACTTC	CASSDGGQTYEQYF
TRBJ2-2	.	.	TRBV2	TGTGCCAGCAGTGAAGACAGGCTGAACACCGGGGAGCTGTTTTTT	CASSEDRLNTGELFF
TRBJ2-1	.	TRBD2	TRBV6-5	TGTGCCAGCCAGGGACTAGCGGGAAGGCGAGAGCAGTTCTTC	CASQGLAGRREQFF
TRBJ1-1	.	TRBD1	TRBV10-2	TGCGCCAGCAGTGAGAACAGGGGAACTGAAGCTTTCTTT	CASSENRGTEAFF
TRBJ1-1	.	.	TRBV10-3	TGTGCCATCAACGAGCAGGAGGTGGGGACTGAAGCTTTCTTT	CAINEQEVGTEAFF
TRBJ2-6	.	TRBD2	TRBV3-1/TRBV3-2	TGTGCCAGCAGCCGGGAGGGAGGTCCTGGGGCCAACGTCCTGACTTTC	CASSREGGPGANVLTF
TRBJ1-4	.	TRBD1	TRBV6-6	TGTGCCAGCAGTACGGGACAGACCGTTAATGAAAAACTGTTTTTT	CASSTGQTVNEKLFF
TRBJ2-5	.	TRBD2	TRBV7-2	TGTGCCAGCAGCTTAGGGGGACTAGTTAGGGAGACCCAGTACTTC	CASSLGGLVRETQYF
TRBJ1-1	.	.	TRBV5-1	TGCGCCAGCACCCTGGGGCCGACGAACACTGAAGCTTTCTTT	CASTLGPTNTEAFF
TRBJ1-2	once	.	TRBV3-1/TRBV3-2	TGTGCCAGCAGCCCTGGGAGCGGCTACACCTTC	CASSPGSGYTF
TRBJ1-1	.	.	TRBV19	TGTGCCAGTAGCGCCGCTCAGACAGGCAACACTGAAGCTTTCTTT	CASSAAQTGNTEAFF
TRBJ2-1	.	TRBD2	TRBV2	TGTGCCAGCACCCAGACTAGCGGGGACTACAATGAGCAGTTCTTC	CASTQTSGDYNEQFF
TRBJ2-1	.	TRBD2	TRBV30	TGTGCCTGGGTCACTAGCGGGGGGGCCCTAAGTTCCTACAATGAGCAGTTCTTC	CAWVTSGGALSSYNEQFF
TRBJ2-6	.	.	TRBV28	TGTGCCAGCCACACCAAGGTTAGGGGATTATCCTCTGGGGCCAACGTCCTGACTTTC	CASHTKVRGLSSGANVLTF